The 30 T cell receptor beta chains below were found in one sample sequenced in a study of T cell responses to AZD1222 COVID-19 vaccine. Data came from immunoSEQ multiplex PCR; TCRdb stores just in-frame clones and leaves some out. The data hold 150,000 or so clones, with about 91% observed a single time. The input for sequencing was peripheral blood, taken 28 days after the second AZD1222 dose. The receptors were gathered from an adult who received the AZD1222 COVID-19 vaccine.

This chain links TRBV6-1 with TRBJ2-7; TRBD2 agrees at 10 bases. The junction had 3 bases not matched to a gene; V was cut back by 1 base and J by 0 bases. The CDR3 spans 16 residues. Germline CDR1 reads MNHNS; CDR2 reads SASEGT. CDR3 in DNA: TGTGCCAGCAGTGAAGGGCGACTAGCGGGCTCCTACGAGCAGTACTTC. Translation: CASSEGRLAGSYEQYF.

This clone was found once. DNA of the CDR3: TGTGCCAGCAGCTCCCTGGGGGGTCAGCCCCAGCATTTT. Protein product: CASSSLGGQPQHF. V is TRBV28 and J is TRBJ1-5; D possibly corresponds to TRBD1 (5 bases). V lost 6 bases and J 6 bases, leaving 12 bases between the germline ends. This CDR3 comprises 13 residues. The V gene's germline CDR1 is MDHEN and CDR2 SYDVKM. Combining the CDR3 with reference TRBV28 and TRBJ1-5 gives the whole variable domain DVKVTQSSRYLVKRTGEKVFLECVQDMDHENMFWYRQDPGLGLRLIYFSYDVKMKEKGDIPEGYSVSREKKERFSLILESASTNQTSMYLCASSSLGGQPQHFGDGTRLSIL.

The gene calls are TRBV6-5 and TRBJ1-5, with D perhaps TRBD1 (5 bases). Trimming left V 5 bases short and J 9 bases short, with 17 bases between. This CDR3 is 14 amino acids long. Germline loops: CDR1 MNHEY, CDR2 SVGAGI. DNA of the CDR3: TGTGCCAGCAGTCACGAGAGGGGCCCATCGCCCCAGCATTTT. Amino acids: CASSHERGPSPQHF.

The genes are TRBV4-1 and TRBJ1-1; D remains unclear. Germline CDR1 reads MGHRA; CDR2 reads YSYEKL. This CDR3 spans 12 amino acids. V lost 1 base and J 11 bases, leaving 11 bases between the germline ends. The CDR3 DNA follows: TGCGCCAGCAGCCAAGCGGGATGGGGTGCTTTCTTT. Amino acid sequence: CASSQAGWGAFF.

The rearrangement uses TRBV21-1 and TRBJ1-6. TRBV21-1 is marked as a pseudogene. The length of the CDR3 is 19 residues. The CDR3 region is CASSNKSLIERSYNSPLHF. CDR3 sequence (DNA): TGTGCCAGCAGCAACAAGTCATTGATTGAGAGGTCCTATAATTCACCCCTCCACTTT.

The chain carries TRBV28 and TRBJ2-6; TRBD1 agrees at 8 bases. Trimming took 5 bases from V and 2 from J; bases not matched to a gene: 2. This CDR3 is built from 15 residues. CDR1 and CDR2 (germline): MDHEN, SYDVKM. CDR3 sequence: CASSETGAGANVLTF. The DNA of the CDR3 is TGTGCCAGCAGTGAGACAGGGGCTGGGGCCAACGTCCTGACTTTC.

This clone was detected once. The chain joins TRBV28 to TRBJ1-3, with 8 bases fitting TRBD1. Germline V CDR1 and CDR2: MDHEN, SYDVKM. CDR3 length equals 15 residues. Trimming took 4 bases from V and 5 from J; bases not matched to a gene: 7. CDR3 sequence reads: CASSSTRTGRNTIYF. CDR3 DNA: TGTGCCAGCAGTTCTACCCGGACAGGGAGAAACACCATATATTTT. The full variable domain, in which reference TRBV28 and TRBJ1-3 provide the parts outside the CDR3, is DVKVTQSSRYLVKRTGEKVFLECVQDMDHENMFWYRQDPGLGLRLIYFSYDVKMKEKGDIPEGYSVSREKKERFSLILESASTNQTSMYLCASSSTRTGRNTIYFGEGSWLTVV.

The chain is built from TRBV6-1 and TRBJ2-5, with 11 bases fitting TRBD2. Germline V gives CDR1 MNHNS, CDR2 SASEGT. This CDR3 spans 15 amino acids. The junction had 3 bases not matched to a gene; V was cut back by 1 base and J by 5 bases. In DNA, the CDR3 is TGTGCCAGCAGTGAAGGACTAGCGGGATTCGAGACCCAGTACTTC. It encodes CASSEGLAGFETQYF.

This sequence joins TRBV2 and TRBJ2-1; 7 bases match TRBD2. The germline gives CDR1 SNHLY, CDR2 FYNNEI. CDR3 length equals 13 residues. The trim removed 5 bases at V and 5 bases at J, leaving 3 bases unmatched. CDR3 in DNA: TGTGCCAGCAGTACGAGCGGGAACAATGAGCAGTTCTTC. Translated, it gives CASSTSGNNEQFF.

The V call is TRBV28, the J call TRBJ1-2; 11 nucleotides match TRBD1. This CDR3 is 15 amino acids long. The trim removed 8 bases at V and 8 bases at J, leaving 13 bases unmatched. Germline loops: CDR1 MDHEN, CDR2 SYDVKM. DNA for the CDR3: TGTGCCAGCCTTAAGGGCCGGGACAGGGGGACCGGCTACACCTTC. Residues: CASLKGRDRGTGYTF.

CDR3 region: CASSLRAVPNTEAFF. Here the CDR3 DNA reads TGTGCCAGCAGCTTAAGGGCAGTCCCGAACACTGAAGCTTTCTTT. The chain couples TRBV7-2 to TRBJ1-1; no firm D call. This CDR3 comprises 15 residues. Germline V lookup: CDR1 SGHTA, CDR2 FQGNSA. The germline V and J ends were trimmed by 2 bases and 1 base, with 11 bases remaining between them. The full variable domain, in which reference TRBV7-2 and TRBJ1-1 provide the parts outside the CDR3, is GAGVSQSPSNKVTEKGKDVELRCDPISGHTALYWYRQSLGQGLEFLIYFQGNSAPDKSGLPSDRFSAERTGGSVSTLTIQRTQQEDSAVYLCASSLRAVPNTEAFFGQGTRLTVV.

The rearrangement links TRBV27 to TRBJ2-7; 8 bases are a match to TRBD2. The junction had 12 bases not matched to a gene; V was cut back by 8 bases and J by 6 bases. This CDR3 contains 14 residues. The germline V gene has CDR1 MNHEY and CDR2 SMNVEV (reference sequence). This CDR3 is CASGREGRFFEQYF. The CDR3 DNA reads TGTGCCAGCGGCCGGGAGGGACGCTTTTTCGAGCAGTACTTC.

V gene TRBV2 combines with J gene TRBJ1-4; D is ambiguous. V lost 8 bases and J lost 5, with 15 bases in between. Germline V lookup: CDR1 SNHLY, CDR2 FYNNEI. The CDR3 loop spans 14 amino acids. The CDR3 region has the DNA TGTGCCAGCCTTGTAAAAGGAGCCAATGAAAAACTGTTTTTT. This codes for CASLVKGANEKLFF.

The chain uses TRBV27 and TRBJ2-6, with D uncertain. The CDR3 loop spans 15 amino acids. From germline, CDR1 is MNHEY and CDR2 SMNVEV (reference sequence). The V gene lost 3 bases and the J gene lost 0 bases, with 6 bases spanning the gap. The CDR3 DNA reads TGTGCCAGCAGTTTCGTTTCCTCTGGGGCCAACGTCCTGACTTTC. This codes for CASSFVSSGANVLTF.

A single count supports this clone. The chain combines TRBV5-1 with TRBJ1-2; no firm D call. The ends were cut back, 4 bases at V and 5 bases at J, with 15 bases in the middle. Looked up from germline, CDR1 is SGHRS and CDR2 is YFSETQ. The CDR3 is made up of 14 amino acids. The CDR3 loop is CASSPSGRDYGYTF. The CDR3 coding sequence is TGCGCCAGCAGCCCCTCGGGCAGAGATTATGGCTACACCTTC.

The J gene is TRBJ1-6, the V gene TRBV27; D is unresolved. Between the trimmed V and J ends, which lost 5 bases and 6 bases, there was a span of 8 bases. Germline values: CDR1 MNHEY, CDR2 SMNVEV (reference sequence). This CDR3 region has 13 residues. CDR3 loop: CASSPPINSPLHF. The CDR3 DNA reads as TGTGCCAGCAGTCCACCGATTAATTCACCCCTCCACTTT.

This chain joins TRBV5-4 and TRBJ2-7; 8 bases map to TRBD1. Germline CDR1 reads SGHNT; CDR2 reads YYREEE (reference sequence). CDR3 size: 14 residues. The V segment lost 4 bases and the J segment 6 bases; nucleotides outside the gene matches: 9. The CDR3 DNA sequence: TGTGCCAGCAGCATGGGACAGGACACCGGCGAGCAGTACTTC. Amino acids: CASSMGQDTGEQYF. Complete variable domain (other parts from reference TRBV5-4 and TRBJ2-7): ETGVTQSPTHLIKTRGQQVTLRCSSQSGHNTVSWYQQALGQGPQFIFQYYREEENGRGNFPPRFSGLQFPNYSSELNVNALELDDSALYLCASSMGQDTGEQYFGPGTRLTVT.

The chain links TRBV11-2 to TRBJ2-5; D remains unclear. Germline V gene data show CDR1 as SGHAT and CDR2 as FQNNGV. The CDR3 loop spans 15 amino acids. Trimming took off 5 bases at V and 7 bases at J, with 20 bases between the two ends. The DNA for the CDR3 is TGTGCCAGCAGCCCCCTTAGACCGAGTGGCCGGACCCAGTACTTC. Residues: CASSPLRPSGRTQYF.

The rearrangement uses TRBV7-9 and TRBJ1-1; D ambiguous. Germline V gene lookup returns CDR1 SEHNR and CDR2 FQNEAQ (reference sequence). V gave up 2 bases and J gave up 1 base, with 17 bases separating them. This CDR3 region has 17 residues. CDR3 DNA: TGTGCCAGCAGCTTACCGAGGTTGGGGAAACGGAACACTGAAGCTTTCTTT. Its protein product is CASSLPRLGKRNTEAFF.

The V and J genes are TRBV28 and TRBJ2-4; possible D gene TRBD1, 6 bases. The CDR3 covers 17 residues. Germline V gene sequence: CDR1 MDHEN, CDR2 SYDVKM. V lost 5 bases to trimming and J lost 2 bases, with 19 bases between them. CDR3 sequence reads: CASSAAGTPRSKNIQYF. The CDR3 bases are TGTGCCAGCAGTGCAGCCGGGACACCTCGTTCCAAAAACATTCAGTACTTC.

This clone appeared once. The V gene is TRBV25-1, the J gene TRBJ1-6; perhaps TRBD1 as D (6 bases). Germline CDR1 MGHDK, CDR2 SYGVNS. The CDR3 sequence is 16 residues long. Trimming stripped 8 bases from V and 9 bases from J, with 23 bases between. CDR3 residues: CASSLGVDRLRSPLHF. The CDR3 nucleotides read TGTGCCAGCTCCCTTGGTGTTGACAGGTTGCGTTCACCCCTCCACTTT.

The V call is TRBV28, the J call TRBJ1-3; 8 bases map to TRBD1. CDR3 length equals 14 residues. The germline gives CDR1 MDHEN, CDR2 SYDVKM. The ends lost 3 bases at V and 4 bases at J; junction bases unmatched: 2. CDR3 sequence reads: CASSFGDRGNTIYF. CDR3 bases: TGTGCCAGCAGTTTTGGGGACAGGGGAAACACCATATATTTT.

As for this clone: The junction differs from germline at one of its ends, possibly a read error. This sequence joins TRBV3-1 (or the pseudogene TRBV3-2) and TRBJ2-1, with D perhaps TRBD1 (6 bases). Germline V gene lookup returns CDR1 LGHDT and CDR2 YNNKEL (reference sequence). The CDR3 runs to 16 residues. CDR3 region: CASSQSSGERIVRLIF. The CDR3 bases are TGTGCCAGCAGCCAATCCTCAGGGGAGCGGATAGTAAGGTTAATCTTC.

Only a few counts were recorded for this clone. The V and J genes are TRBV5-1 and TRBJ2-7, with D uncertain. The ends were cut back, 0 bases at V and 3 bases at J, with 19 bases in the middle. There are 17 residues in the CDR3. Looked up from germline, CDR1 is SGHRS and CDR2 is YFSETQ. CDR3: CASSLDAVDGFRYEQYF. CDR3 DNA sequence: TGCGCCAGCAGCTTGGACGCTGTCGACGGATTTCGCTACGAGCAGTACTTC.

This clone was counted once. The chain couples TRBV19 to TRBJ2-1, with D unresolved. V lost 7 bases and J 2 bases, leaving 9 bases between the germline ends. The germline V gene has CDR1 LNHDA and CDR2 SQIVND (reference sequence). The CDR3 covers 13 residues. The CDR3 reads CASKGFPYNEQFF. The CDR3, as DNA: TGTGCCAGTAAGGGCTTCCCCTACAATGAGCAGTTCTTC.

The gene calls are TRBV7-9 and TRBJ1-2; TRBD1 matches 7 bases. The V segment lost 1 base and the J segment 2 bases; nucleotides outside the gene matches: 4. Germline loops: CDR1 SEHNR, CDR2 FQNEAQ (reference sequence). This CDR3 is 15 amino acids long. The chain's CDR3 is CASSLEGGSNYGYTF. The CDR3 coding sequence is TGTGCCAGCAGCTTAGAAGGGGGCTCCAACTATGGCTACACCTTC.

This chain joins TRBV11-2 and TRBJ1-1; 7 nucleotides align to TRBD1. Losses at the gene ends were 0 bases for V and 7 bases for J; bases not matched to a gene: 8. Germline V gene sequence: CDR1 SGHAT, CDR2 FQNNGV. The CDR3 extends over 15 amino acids. The CDR3 loop is CASSLDRDSYFEAFF. The CDR3 nucleotides are TGTGCCAGCAGCTTAGATCGGGACAGCTATTTTGAAGCTTTCTTT.

The rearrangement joins TRBV19 to TRBJ2-2; D tentatively fits TRBD1 or TRBD2 (6 bases each). Trimming removed 1 base from V and 4 bases from J, with 7 bases in between. This CDR3 region has 14 residues. The germline V gene has CDR1 LNHDA and CDR2 SQIVND (reference sequence). The CDR3, as DNA: TGTGCCAGTAGTATAGGGGGGGCCACCGGGGAGCTGTTTTTT. This gives the protein CASSIGGATGELFF.

The rearrangement links TRBV2 to TRBJ2-6, with a weak D call TRBD1 (6 bases). The CDR3 spans 15 residues. Germline V CDR1 and CDR2: SNHLY, FYNNEI. V dropped 5 bases and J dropped 4 bases, with 12 bases sitting between them. CDR3 in amino acids: CASSSQGGGANVLTF. CDR3 nucleotides: TGTGCCAGCAGTTCACAGGGTGGCGGGGCCAACGTCCTGACTTTC. Supplemented by reference TRBV2 and TRBJ2-6, the full variable domain reads EPEVTQTPSHQVTQMGQEVILRCVPISNHLYFYWYRQILGQKVEFLVSFYNNEISEKSEIFDDQFSVERPDGSNFTLKIRSTKLEDSAMYFCASSSQGGGANVLTFGAGSRLTVL.

This chain joins TRBV3-1 (or the pseudogene TRBV3-2) and TRBJ2-3; 9 bases match TRBD2. There are 14 residues in the CDR3. V was clipped by 7 bases and J by 6 bases; unmatched bases: 8. CDR1 LGHDT and CDR2 YNNKEL come from the germline V gene (reference sequence). The CDR3 loop is CASMIAGASDTQYF. The DNA of the CDR3 is TGTGCCAGCATGATAGCGGGAGCATCCGATACGCAGTATTTT.